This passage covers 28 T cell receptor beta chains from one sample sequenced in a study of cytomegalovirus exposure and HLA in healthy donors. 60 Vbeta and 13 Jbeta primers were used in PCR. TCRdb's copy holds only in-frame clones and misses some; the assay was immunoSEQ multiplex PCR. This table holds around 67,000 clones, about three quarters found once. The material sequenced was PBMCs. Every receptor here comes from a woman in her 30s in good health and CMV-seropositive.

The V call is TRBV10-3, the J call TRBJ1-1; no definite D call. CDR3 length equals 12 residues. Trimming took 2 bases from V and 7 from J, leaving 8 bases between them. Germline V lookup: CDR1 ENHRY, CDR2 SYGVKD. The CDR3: CAISEPPREAFF. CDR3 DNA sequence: TGTGCCATCAGTGAGCCCCCTCGTGAAGCTTTCTTT.

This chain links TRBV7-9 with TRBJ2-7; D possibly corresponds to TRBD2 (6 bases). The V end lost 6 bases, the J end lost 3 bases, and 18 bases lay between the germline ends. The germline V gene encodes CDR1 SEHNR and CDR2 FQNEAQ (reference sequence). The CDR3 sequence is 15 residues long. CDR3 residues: CASRGRGGTHYEQYF. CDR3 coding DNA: TGTGCCAGCAGGGGGCGAGGCGGGACCCACTACGAGCAGTACTTC.

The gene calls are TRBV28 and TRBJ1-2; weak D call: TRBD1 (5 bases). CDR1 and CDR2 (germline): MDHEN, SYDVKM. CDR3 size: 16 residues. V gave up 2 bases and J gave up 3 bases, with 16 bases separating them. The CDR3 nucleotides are TGTGCCAGCAGTTTAGTCCGACGACAGAGAGACTATGGCTACACCTTC. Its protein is CASSLVRRQRDYGYTF.

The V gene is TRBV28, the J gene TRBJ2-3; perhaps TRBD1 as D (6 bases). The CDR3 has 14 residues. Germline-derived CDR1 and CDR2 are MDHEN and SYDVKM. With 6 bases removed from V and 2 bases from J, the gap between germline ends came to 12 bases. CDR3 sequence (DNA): TGTGCCAGCAGAGTGTGGGACACCACAGATACGCAGTATTTT. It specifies CASRVWDTTDTQYF. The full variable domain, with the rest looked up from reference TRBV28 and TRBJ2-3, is DVKVTQSSRYLVKRTGEKVFLECVQDMDHENMFWYRQDPGLGLRLIYFSYDVKMKEKGDIPEGYSVSREKKERFSLILESASTNQTSMYLCASRVWDTTDTQYFGPGTRLTVL.

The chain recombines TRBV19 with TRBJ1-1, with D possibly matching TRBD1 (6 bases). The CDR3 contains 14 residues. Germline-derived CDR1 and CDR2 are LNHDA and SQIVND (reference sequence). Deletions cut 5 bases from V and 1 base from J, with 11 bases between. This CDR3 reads CASSLPTGNTEAFF. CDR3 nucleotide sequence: TGTGCCAGTAGTCTCCCGACAGGGAACACTGAAGCTTTCTTT.

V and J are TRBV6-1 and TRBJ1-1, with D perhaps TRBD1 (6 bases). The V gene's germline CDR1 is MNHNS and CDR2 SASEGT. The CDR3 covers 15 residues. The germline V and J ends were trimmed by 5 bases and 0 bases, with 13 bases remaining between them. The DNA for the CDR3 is TGTGCCAGCAGTTTAAGACAGGTCATGAACACTGAAGCTTTCTTT. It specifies CASSLRQVMNTEAFF.

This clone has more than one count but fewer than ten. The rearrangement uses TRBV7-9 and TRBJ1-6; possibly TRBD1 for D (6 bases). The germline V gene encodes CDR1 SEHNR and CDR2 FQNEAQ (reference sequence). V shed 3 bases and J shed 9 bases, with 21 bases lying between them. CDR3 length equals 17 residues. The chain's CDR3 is CASSFHDRRGVGSPLHF. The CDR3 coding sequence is TGTGCCAGCAGCTTCCACGACAGGCGCGGCGTCGGTTCACCCCTCCACTTT.

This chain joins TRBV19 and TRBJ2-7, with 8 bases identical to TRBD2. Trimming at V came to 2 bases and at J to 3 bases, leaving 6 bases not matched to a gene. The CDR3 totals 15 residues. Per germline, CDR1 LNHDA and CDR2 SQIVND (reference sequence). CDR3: CASSITSGLYYEQYF. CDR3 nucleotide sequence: TGTGCCAGTAGTATAACTAGCGGATTATACTACGAGCAGTACTTC.

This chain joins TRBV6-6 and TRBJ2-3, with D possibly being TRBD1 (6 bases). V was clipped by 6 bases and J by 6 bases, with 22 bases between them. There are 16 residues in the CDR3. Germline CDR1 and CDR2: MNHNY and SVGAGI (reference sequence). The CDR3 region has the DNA TGTGCCAGCAGGGATCCAACAGGGATGGATATGGATACGCAGTATTTT. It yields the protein CASRDPTGMDMDTQYF.

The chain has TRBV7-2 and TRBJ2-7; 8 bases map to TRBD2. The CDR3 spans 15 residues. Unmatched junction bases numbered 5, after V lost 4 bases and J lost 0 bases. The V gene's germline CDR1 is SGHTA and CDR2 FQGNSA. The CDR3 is CASSSAGGGSYEQYF. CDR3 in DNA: TGTGCCAGCAGCTCCGCCGGGGGGGGCTCCTACGAGCAGTACTTC.

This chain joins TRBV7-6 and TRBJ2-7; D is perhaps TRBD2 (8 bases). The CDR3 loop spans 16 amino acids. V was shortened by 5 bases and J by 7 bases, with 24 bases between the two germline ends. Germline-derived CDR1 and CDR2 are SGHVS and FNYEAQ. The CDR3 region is CASSLDRASGSGEQYF. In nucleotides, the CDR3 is TGTGCCAGCAGCCTCGACAGGGCTAGCGGGTCTGGGGAGCAGTACTTC.

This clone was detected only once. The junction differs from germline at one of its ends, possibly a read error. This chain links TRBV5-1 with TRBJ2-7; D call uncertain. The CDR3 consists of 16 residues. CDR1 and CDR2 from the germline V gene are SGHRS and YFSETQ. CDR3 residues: CASSLAEVGPSHEQYF. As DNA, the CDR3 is TGCGCCAGCAGCTTGGCCGAGGTTGGTCCCTCCCACGAGCAGTACTTC.

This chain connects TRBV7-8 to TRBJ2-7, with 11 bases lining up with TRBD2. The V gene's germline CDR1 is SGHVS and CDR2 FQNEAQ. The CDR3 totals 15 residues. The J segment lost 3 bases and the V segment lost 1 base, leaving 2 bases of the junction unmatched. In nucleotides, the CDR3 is TGTGCCAGCAGCTTAGGACTAGCGGGAAACTACGAGCAGTACTTC. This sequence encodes CASSLGLAGNYEQYF.

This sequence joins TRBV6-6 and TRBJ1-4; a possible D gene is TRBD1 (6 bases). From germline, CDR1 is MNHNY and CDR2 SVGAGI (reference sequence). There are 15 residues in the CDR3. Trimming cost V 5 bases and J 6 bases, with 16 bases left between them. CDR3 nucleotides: TGTGCCAGCAGTCCCCGGACAGCTTGGGATGAAAAACTGTTTTTT. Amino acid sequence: CASSPRTAWDEKLFF.

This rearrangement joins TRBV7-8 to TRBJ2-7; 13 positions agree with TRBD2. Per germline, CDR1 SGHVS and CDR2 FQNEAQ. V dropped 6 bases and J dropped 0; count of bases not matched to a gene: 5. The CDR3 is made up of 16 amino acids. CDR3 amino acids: CASSGTSGKSSYEQYF. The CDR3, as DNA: TGTGCCAGCAGTGGGACTAGCGGGAAGAGCTCCTACGAGCAGTACTTC.

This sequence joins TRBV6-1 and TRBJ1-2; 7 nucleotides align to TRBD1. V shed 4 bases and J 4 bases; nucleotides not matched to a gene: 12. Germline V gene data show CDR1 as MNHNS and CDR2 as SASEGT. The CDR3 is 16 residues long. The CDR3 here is CASSGGSGGTVYGYTF. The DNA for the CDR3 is TGTGCCAGCAGTGGGGGTTCAGGGGGAACGGTCTATGGCTACACCTTC.

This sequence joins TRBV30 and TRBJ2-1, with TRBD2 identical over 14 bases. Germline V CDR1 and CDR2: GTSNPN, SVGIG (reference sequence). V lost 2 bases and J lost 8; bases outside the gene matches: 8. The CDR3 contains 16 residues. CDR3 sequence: CAWSRLAGGPGDEQFF. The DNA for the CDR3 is TGTGCCTGGAGTAGACTAGCGGGAGGGCCCGGCGATGAGCAGTTCTTC.

The CDR3 region has the DNA TGTGCCAGCAGCTGGAACGATGGGGCAAATGAAGCTTTCTTT. It encodes CASSWNDGANEAFF. The V call is TRBV14, the J call TRBJ1-1; possible D gene TRBD1, 5 bases. CDR1 is SGHDN and CDR2 is FVKESK in the germline V gene. The CDR3 extends over 14 amino acids. V lost 5 bases, J lost 7 bases, and 17 bases lay in between.

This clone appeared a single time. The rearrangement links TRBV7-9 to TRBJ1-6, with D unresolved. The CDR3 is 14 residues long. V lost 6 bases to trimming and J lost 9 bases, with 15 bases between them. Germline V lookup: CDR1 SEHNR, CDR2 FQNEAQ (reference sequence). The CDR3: CASSPREIFSPLHF. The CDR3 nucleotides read TGTGCCAGCAGTCCACGGGAAATCTTTTCACCCCTCCACTTT.

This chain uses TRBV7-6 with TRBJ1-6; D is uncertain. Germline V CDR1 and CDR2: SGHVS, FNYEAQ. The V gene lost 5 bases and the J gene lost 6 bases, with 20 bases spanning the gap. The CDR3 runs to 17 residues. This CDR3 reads CASSPSNPHVSNSPLHF. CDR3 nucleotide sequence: TGTGCCAGCAGCCCAAGTAACCCCCATGTCAGTAATTCACCCCTCCACTTT.

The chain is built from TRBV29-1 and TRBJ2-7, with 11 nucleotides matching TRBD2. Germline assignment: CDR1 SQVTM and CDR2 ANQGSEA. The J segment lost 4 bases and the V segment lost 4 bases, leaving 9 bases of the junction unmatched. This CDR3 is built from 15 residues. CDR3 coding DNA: TGCAGCGTTGCCCCCACACTAGCGGGAGTATACGAGCAGTACTTC. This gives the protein CSVAPTLAGVYEQYF.

Here the CDR3 reads CASRGQVSTTNEKLFF. DNA for the CDR3: TGCGCCAGCAGGGGACAGGTTTCCACAACTAATGAAAAACTGTTTTTT. V usage is TRBV5-1 and J usage is TRBJ1-4; TRBD1 aligns across 8 bases. There are 16 residues in the CDR3. Germline trimming cut 5 bases from V and 0 bases from J; bases unmatched to any gene: 6. CDR1 and CDR2 (germline): SGHRS, YFSETQ. The full variable domain, its missing parts supplied by reference TRBV5-1 and TRBJ1-4, is KAGVTQTPRYLIKTRGQQVTLSCSPISGHRSVSWYQQTPGQGLQFLFEYFSETQRNKGNFPGRFSGRQFSNSRSEMNVSTLELGDSALYLCASRGQVSTTNEKLFFGSGTQLSVL.

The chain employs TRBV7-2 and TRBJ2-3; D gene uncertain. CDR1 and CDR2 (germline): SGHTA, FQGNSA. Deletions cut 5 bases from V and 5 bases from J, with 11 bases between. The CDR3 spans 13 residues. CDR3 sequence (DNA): TGTGCCAGCAGCCTGGATCGAGGAGATACGCAGTATTTT. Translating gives CASSLDRGDTQYF.

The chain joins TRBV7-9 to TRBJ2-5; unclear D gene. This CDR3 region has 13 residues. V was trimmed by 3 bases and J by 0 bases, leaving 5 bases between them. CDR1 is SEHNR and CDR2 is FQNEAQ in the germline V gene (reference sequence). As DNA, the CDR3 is TGTGCCAGCAGCTTGGCCAACCAAGAGACCCAGTACTTC. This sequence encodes CASSLANQETQYF.

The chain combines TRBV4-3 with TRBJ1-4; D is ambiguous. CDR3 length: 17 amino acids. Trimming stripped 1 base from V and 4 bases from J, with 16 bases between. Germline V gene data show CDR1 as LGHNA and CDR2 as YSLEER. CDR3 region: CASSQVQHMRVNEKLFF. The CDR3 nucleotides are TGCGCCAGCAGCCAAGTTCAACACATGAGGGTTAATGAAAAACTGTTTTTT.

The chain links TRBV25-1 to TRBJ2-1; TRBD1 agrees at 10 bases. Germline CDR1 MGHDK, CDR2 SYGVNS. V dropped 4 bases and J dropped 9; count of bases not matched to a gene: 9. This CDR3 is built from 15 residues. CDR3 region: CASSAPDRGIGEQFF. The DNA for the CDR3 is TGTGCCAGCAGTGCCCCGGACAGGGGGATAGGTGAGCAGTTCTTC.

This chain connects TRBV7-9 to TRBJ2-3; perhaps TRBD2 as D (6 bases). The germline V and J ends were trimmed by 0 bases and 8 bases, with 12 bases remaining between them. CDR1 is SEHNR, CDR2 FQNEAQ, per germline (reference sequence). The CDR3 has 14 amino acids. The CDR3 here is CASSLAQTRGTQYF. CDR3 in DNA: TGTGCCAGCAGCTTAGCTCAGACTAGGGGTACGCAGTATTTT.

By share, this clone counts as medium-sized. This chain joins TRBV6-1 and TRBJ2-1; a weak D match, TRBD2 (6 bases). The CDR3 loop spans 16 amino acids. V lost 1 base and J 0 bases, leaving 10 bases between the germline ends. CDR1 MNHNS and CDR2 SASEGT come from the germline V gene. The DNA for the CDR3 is TGTGCCAGCAGTGAAGTAGCGGAGAGCTCCTACAATGAGCAGTTCTTC. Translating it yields CASSEVAESSYNEQFF.